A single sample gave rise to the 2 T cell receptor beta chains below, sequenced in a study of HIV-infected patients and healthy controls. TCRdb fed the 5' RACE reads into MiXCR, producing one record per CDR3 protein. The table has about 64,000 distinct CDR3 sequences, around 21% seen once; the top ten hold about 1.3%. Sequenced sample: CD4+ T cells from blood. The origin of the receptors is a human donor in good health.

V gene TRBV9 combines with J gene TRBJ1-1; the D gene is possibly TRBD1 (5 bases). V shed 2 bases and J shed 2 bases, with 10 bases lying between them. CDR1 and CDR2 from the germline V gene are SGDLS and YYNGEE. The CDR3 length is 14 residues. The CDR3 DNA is TGTGCCAGCAGCGTCGGCAGGGCCAACACTGAAGCTTTCTTT. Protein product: CASSVGRANTEAFF.

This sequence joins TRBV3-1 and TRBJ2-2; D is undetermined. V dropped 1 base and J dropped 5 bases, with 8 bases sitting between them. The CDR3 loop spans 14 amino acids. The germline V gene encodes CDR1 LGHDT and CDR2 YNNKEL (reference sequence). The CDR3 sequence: CASSQAPGTGELFF. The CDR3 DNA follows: TGTGCCAGCAGCCAAGCTCCTGGGACCGGGGAGCTGTTTTTT.